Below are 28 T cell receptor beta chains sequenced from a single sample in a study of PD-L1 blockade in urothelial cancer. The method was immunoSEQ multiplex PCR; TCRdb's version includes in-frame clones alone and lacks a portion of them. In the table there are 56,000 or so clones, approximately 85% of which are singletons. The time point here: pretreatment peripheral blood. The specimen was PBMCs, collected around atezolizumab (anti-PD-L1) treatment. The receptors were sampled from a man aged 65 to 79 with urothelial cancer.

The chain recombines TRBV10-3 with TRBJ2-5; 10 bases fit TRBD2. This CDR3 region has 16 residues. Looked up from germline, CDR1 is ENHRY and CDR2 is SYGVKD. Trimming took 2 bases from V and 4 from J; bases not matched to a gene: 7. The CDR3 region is CAISEPSGRTIETQYF. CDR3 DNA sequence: TGTGCCATCAGTGAGCCTAGCGGGAGAACGATAGAGACCCAGTACTTC.

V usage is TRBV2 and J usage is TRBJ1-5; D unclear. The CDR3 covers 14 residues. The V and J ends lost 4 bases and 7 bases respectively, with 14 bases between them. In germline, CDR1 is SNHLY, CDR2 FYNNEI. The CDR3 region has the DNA TGTGCCAGCAGTGGCGGGAATCGCGGCCAGCCCCAGCATTTT. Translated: CASSGGNRGQPQHF.

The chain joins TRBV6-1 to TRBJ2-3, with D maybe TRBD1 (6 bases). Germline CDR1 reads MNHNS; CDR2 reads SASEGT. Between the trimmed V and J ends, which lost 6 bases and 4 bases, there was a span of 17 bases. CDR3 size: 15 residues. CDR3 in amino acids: CASSPAPSGADTQYF. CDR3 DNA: TGTGCCAGCAGCCCGGCCCCATCAGGGGCAGATACGCAGTATTTT.

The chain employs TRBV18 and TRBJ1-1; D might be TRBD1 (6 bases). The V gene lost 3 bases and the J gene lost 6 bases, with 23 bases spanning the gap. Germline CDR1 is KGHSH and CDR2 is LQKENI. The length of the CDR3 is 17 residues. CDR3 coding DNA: TGTGCCAGCTCACCGGCGGGCTACAGGGCCCTGATCGCTGAAGCTTTCTTT. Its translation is CASSPAGYRALIAEAFF.

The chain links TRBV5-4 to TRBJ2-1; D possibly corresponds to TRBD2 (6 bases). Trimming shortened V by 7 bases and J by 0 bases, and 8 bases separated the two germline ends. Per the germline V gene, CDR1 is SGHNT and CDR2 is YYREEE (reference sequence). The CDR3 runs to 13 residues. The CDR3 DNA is TGTGCCAGCGGAGGGGACTCCTACAATGAGCAGTTCTTC. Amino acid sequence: CASGGDSYNEQFF.

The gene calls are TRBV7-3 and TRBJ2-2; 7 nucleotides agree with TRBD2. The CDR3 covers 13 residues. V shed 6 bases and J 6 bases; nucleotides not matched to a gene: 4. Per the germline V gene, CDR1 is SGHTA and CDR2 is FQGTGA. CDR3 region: CASSRTSAGELFF. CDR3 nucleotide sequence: TGTGCCAGCAGTCGCACTAGCGCCGGGGAGCTGTTTTTT.

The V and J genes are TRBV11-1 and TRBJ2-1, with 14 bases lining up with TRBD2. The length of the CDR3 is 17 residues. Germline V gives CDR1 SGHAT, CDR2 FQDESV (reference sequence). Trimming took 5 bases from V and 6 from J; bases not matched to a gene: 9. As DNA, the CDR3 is TGTGCCAGCAGCATGGGACTAGCGGGAGAACTAGTCAATGAGCAGTTCTTC. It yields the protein CASSMGLAGELVNEQFF.

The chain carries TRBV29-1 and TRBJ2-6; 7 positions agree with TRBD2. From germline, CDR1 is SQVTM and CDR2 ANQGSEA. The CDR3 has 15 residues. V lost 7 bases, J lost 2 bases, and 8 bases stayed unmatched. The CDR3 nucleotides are TGCAGCGCAACGGGGGGTATGGCTGGGGCCAACGTCCTGACTTTC. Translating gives CSATGGMAGANVLTF.

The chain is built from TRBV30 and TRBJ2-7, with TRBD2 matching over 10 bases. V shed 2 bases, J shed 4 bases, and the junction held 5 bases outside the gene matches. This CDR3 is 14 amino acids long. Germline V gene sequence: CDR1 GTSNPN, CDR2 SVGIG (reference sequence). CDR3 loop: CAWSLASGSYEQYF. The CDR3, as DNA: TGTGCCTGGAGTCTTGCTAGCGGGAGTTACGAGCAGTACTTC.

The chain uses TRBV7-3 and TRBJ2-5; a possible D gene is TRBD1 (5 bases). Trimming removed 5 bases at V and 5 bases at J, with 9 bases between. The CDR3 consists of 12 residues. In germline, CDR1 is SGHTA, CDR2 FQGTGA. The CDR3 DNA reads TGTGCCAGCAGCCCAGACAGTGAGACCCAGTACTTC. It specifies CASSPDSETQYF.

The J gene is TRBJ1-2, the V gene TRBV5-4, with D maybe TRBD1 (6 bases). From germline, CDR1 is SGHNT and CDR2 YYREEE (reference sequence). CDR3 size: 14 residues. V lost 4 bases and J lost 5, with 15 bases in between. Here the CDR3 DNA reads TGTGCCAGCAGCACCCAGGGGTTTCGATATGGCTACACCTTC. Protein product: CASSTQGFRYGYTF.

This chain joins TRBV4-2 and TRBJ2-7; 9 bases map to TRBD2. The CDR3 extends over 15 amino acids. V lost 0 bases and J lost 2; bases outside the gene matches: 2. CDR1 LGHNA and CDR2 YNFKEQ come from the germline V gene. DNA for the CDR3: TGTGCCAGCAGCCAAGATGGCGGGAGGGCCTACGAGCAGTACTTC. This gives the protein CASSQDGGRAYEQYF.

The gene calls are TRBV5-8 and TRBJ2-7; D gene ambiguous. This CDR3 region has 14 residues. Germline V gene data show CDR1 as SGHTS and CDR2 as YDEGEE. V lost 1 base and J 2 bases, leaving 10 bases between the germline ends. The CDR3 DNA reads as TGTGCCAGCAGCTTGAAACAGTTTCCCTACGAGCAGTACTTC. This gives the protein CASSLKQFPYEQYF.

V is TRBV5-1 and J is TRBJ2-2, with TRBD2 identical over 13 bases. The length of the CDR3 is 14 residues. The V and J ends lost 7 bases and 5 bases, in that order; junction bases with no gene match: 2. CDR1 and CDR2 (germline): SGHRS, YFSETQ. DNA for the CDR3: TGCGCCAGCGAGGGACTAGCGGGGACCGGGGAGCTGTTTTTT. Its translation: CASEGLAGTGELFF. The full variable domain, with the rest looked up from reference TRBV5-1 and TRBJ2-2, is KAGVTQTPRYLIKTRGQQVTLSCSPISGHRSVSWYQQTPGQGLQFLFEYFSETQRNKGNFPGRFSGRQFSNSRSEMNVSTLELGDSALYLCASEGLAGTGELFFGEGSRLTVL.

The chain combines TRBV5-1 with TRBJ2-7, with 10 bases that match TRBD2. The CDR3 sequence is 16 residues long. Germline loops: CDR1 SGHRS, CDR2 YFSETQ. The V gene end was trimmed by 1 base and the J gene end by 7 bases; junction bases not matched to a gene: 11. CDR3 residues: CASSLIPSGSAGEQYF. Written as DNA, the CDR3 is TGCGCCAGCAGCTTGATCCCTAGCGGGAGTGCGGGAGAGCAGTACTTC.

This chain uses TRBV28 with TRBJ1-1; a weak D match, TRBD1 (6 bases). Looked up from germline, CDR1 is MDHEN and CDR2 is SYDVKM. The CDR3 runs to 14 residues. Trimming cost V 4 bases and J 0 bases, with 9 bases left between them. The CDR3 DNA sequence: TGTGCCAGCAGTTCAGGACAGTTGAACACTGAAGCTTTCTTT. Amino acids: CASSSGQLNTEAFF.

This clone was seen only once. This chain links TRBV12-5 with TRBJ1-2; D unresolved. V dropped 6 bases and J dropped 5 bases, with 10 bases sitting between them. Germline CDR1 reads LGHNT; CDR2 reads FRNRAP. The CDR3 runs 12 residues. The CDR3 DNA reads TGTGCTAGTGGCACTGCCCCTTATGGCTACACCTTC. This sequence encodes CASGTAPYGYTF.

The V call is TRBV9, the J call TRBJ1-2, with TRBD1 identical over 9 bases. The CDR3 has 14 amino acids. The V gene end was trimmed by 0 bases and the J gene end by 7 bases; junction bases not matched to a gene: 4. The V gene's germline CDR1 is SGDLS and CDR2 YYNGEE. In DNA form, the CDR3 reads TGTGCCAGCAGCGTAGGGACAGGGGCCCTTGGCTACACCTTC. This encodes CASSVGTGALGYTF.

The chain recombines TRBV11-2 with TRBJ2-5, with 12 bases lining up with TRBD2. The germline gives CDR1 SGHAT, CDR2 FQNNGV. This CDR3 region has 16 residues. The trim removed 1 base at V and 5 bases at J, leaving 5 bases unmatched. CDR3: CASSLGLAGDVETQYF. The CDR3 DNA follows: TGTGCCAGCAGCTTAGGACTAGCGGGAGATGTGGAGACCCAGTACTTC.

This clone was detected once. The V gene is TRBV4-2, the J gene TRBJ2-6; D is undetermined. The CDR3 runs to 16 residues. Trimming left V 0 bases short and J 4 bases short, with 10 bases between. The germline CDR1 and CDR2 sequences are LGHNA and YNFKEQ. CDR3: CASSQDSSAGANVLTF. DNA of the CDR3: TGTGCCAGCAGCCAAGATAGCAGCGCCGGGGCCAACGTCCTGACTTTC.

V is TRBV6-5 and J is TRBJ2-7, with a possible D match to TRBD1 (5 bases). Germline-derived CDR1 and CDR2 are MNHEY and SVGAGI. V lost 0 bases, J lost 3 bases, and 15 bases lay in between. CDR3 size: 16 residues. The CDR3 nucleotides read TGTGCCAGCAGTTACTCGGGGCTAGTAGGCGACTACGAGCAGTACTTC. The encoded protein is CASSYSGLVGDYEQYF.

The CDR3 DNA reads TGCGCCAGCAGCTTGAACAGGGGGCTCACTGAAGCTTTCTTT. This gives the protein CASSLNRGLTEAFF. V is TRBV5-1 and J is TRBJ1-1; 9 bases agree with TRBD1. Germline V gene sequence: CDR1 SGHRS, CDR2 YFSETQ. CDR3 length equals 14 residues. V shed 1 base and J 4 bases; nucleotides not matched to a gene: 2. The entire variable domain, with the rest obtained from reference TRBV5-1 and TRBJ1-1, is as follows: KAGVTQTPRYLIKTRGQQVTLSCSPISGHRSVSWYQQTPGQGLQFLFEYFSETQRNKGNFPGRFSGRQFSNSRSEMNVSTLELGDSALYLCASSLNRGLTEAFFGQGTRLTVV.

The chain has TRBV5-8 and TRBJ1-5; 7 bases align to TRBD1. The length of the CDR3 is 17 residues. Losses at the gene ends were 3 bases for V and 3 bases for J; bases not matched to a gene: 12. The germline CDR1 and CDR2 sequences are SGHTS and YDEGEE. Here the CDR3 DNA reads TGTGCCAGCAGCTCCAAACCCAGACAGGGCTACAATCAGCCCCAGCATTTT. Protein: CASSSKPRQGYNQPQHF.

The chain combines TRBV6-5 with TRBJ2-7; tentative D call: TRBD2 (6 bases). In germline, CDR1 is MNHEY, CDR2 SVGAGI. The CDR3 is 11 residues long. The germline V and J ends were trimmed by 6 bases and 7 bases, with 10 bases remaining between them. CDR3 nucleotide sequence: TGTGCCAGCAGGGACGGAGGGGAGCAGTACTTC. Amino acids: CASRDGGEQYF.

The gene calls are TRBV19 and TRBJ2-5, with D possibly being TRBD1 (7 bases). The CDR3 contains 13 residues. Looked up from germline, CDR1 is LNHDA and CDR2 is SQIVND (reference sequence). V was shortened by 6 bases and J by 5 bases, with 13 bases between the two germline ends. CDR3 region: CASSSGGRETQYF. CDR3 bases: TGTGCCAGTAGCTCAGGGGGGCGGGAGACCCAGTACTTC.

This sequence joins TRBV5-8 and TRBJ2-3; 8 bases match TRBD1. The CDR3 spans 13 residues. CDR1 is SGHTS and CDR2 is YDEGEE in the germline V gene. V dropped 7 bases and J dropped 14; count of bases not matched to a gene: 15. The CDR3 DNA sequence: TGTGCCAGCTCTGACAGGGGCGGAGAGGAAGCGTATTTT. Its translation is CASSDRGGEEAYF.

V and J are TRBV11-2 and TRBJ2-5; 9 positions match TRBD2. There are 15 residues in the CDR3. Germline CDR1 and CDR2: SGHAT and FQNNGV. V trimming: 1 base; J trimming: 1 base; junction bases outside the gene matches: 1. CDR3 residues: CASSLGLAAQETQYF. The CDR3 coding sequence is TGTGCCAGCAGCTTAGGACTAGCGGCCCAAGAGACCCAGTACTTC.

The CDR3 region has the DNA TGCGCCAGCAGCCAAGTAGGTTTGCGGGGTGAAAAACTGTTTTTT. Residues: CASSQVGLRGEKLFF. The rearrangement uses TRBV4-1 and TRBJ1-4, with D unclear. CDR3 length: 15 amino acids. Germline CDR1 reads MGHRA; CDR2 reads YSYEKL. Between the trimmed V and J ends, which lost 1 base and 7 bases, there was a span of 13 bases.